Listed here are 15 T cell receptor beta chains from one sample, sequenced in a study (dated by TCRdb to about 2015). Receptor amplification or capture employed 5' RACE. Sequenced using an Illumina MiSeq. TCRdb redid the processing of the public reads, applying fastp at Q25 and MiXCR, and retained in-frame beta chains. All rows with the same CDR3 protein become a single entry with the most common DNA and genes. In all, the sample holds more than 45,000 distinct CDR3 sequences, and 28% of those were seen once. The ten largest make up approximately 3.3% of the sample. What was sequenced was tumor-infiltrating memory CD4+ T cells sorted from the breast tumor. The cell subset or site label here, explained by the study, means: memory CD4+ T cells, CD4+CD45RO+CD25-. The receptors were gathered from a female donor with breast cancer.

The CDR3 DNA reads TGTGCCAGCACTACGGGACAGGGACGCGGGGAGCTGTTTTTT. Translating it yields CASTTGQGRGELFF. The J gene is TRBJ2-2, the V gene TRBV3-1, with 9 positions matching TRBD1. V lost 7 bases, J lost 7 bases, and 7 bases stayed unmatched. The CDR3 length is 14 residues. Germline CDR1 is LGHDT and CDR2 is YNNKEL (reference sequence).

The chain recombines TRBV6-2 or TRBV6-3 with TRBJ2-3; D is possibly TRBD2 (5 bases). V lost 2 bases to trimming and J lost 2 bases, with 11 bases between them. Germline V gene sequence: CDR1 MNHEY, CDR2 SVGEGT. The CDR3 contains 15 residues. The CDR3 sequence: CASSYTQRTTDTQYF. In DNA form, the CDR3 reads TGTGCCAGCAGTTACACCCAGCGGACCACAGATACGCAGTATTTT.

CDR3 DNA sequence: TGTGCCAGCATCAACCCTAGCGGACGGTCCTACGAGCAGTACTTC. This gives the protein CASINPSGRSYEQYF. The chain uses TRBV6-2 or TRBV6-3 and TRBJ2-7; 7 bases map to TRBD2. The CDR3 extends over 15 amino acids. The V gene's germline CDR1 is MNHEY and CDR2 SVGEGT. V lost 7 bases, J lost 1 base, and 10 bases stayed unmatched.

The chain couples TRBV6-1 to TRBJ1-2; D perhaps matches TRBD1 (6 bases). From germline, CDR1 is MNHNS and CDR2 SASEGT. Trimming stripped 8 bases from V and 3 bases from J, with 13 bases between. CDR3 size: 13 residues. The CDR3 nucleotides read TGTGCCAGCTGCGAACAGGGCTACTATGGCTACACCTTC. Encoded protein: CASCEQGYYGYTF.

This clonotype was seen only a few times. V usage is TRBV7-3 and J usage is TRBJ1-6; 8 bases are a match to TRBD1. CDR3 length equals 15 residues. In germline, CDR1 is SGHTA, CDR2 FQGTGA. V was clipped by 5 bases and J by 7 bases; unmatched bases: 7. Here the CDR3 DNA reads TGTGCCAGCAGCCCACGGGCAGGGGGCAATTCACCCCTCCACTTT. Translated: CASSPRAGGNSPLHF.

This chain uses TRBV12-3 or TRBV12-4 with TRBJ1-2; D uncertain. This CDR3 contains 14 residues. The V end lost 3 bases, the J end lost 4 bases, and 12 bases lay between the germline ends. For the CDR3, the DNA is TGTGCCAGCAGTTTTGGCGGGGAAGGCTATGGCTACACCTTC. Residues: CASSFGGEGYGYTF.

This clonotype has just a few counts. The CDR3 protein is CATSIGSSYNEQFF. Here the CDR3 DNA reads TGTGCCACCAGTATAGGGAGCTCCTACAATGAGCAGTTCTTC. The chain combines TRBV24-1 with TRBJ2-1; perhaps TRBD2 as D (5 bases). Looked up from germline, CDR1 is KGHDR and CDR2 is SFDVKD. This CDR3 is 14 amino acids long. Trimming stripped 6 bases from V and 0 bases from J, with 8 bases between.

As DNA, the CDR3 is TGTGCCAGCAGCTGGGGCCCGGGACTCAACACCGGGGAGCTGTTTTTT. This codes for CASSWGPGLNTGELFF. The rearrangement uses TRBV5-6 and TRBJ2-2, with D possibly TRBD2 on 6 matching bases. The CDR3 totals 16 residues. In germline, CDR1 is SGHDT, CDR2 YYEEEE. V was trimmed by 3 bases and J by 2 bases, leaving 14 bases between them.

This clonotype was detected ten times or more. The chain carries TRBV6-5 and TRBJ1-2, with D tentatively TRBD1 (5 bases). V lost 6 bases and J lost 5, with 34 bases in between. CDR1 and CDR2 (germline): MNHEY, SVGAGI. The CDR3 extends over 20 amino acids. The CDR3: CASSPRHGTGLQVLPYGYTF. In DNA form, the CDR3 reads TGTGCCAGCAGCCCTAGGCACGGGACCGGACTGCAGGTTCTCCCTTATGGCTACACCTTC.

This clonotype was seen a few times. J is TRBJ2-2 and V is TRBV29-1; 8 bases map to TRBD2. CDR3 length: 14 amino acids. The germline V gene has CDR1 SQVTM and CDR2 ANQGSEA. Trimming at V came to 3 bases and at J to 2 bases, leaving 2 bases not matched to a gene. The CDR3 DNA reads as TGCAGCGTTGATGCGGGAGGAAACACCGGGGAGCTGTTTTTT. Encoded protein: CSVDAGGNTGELFF.

The CDR3 DNA sequence: TGTGCCAGCATACACTCGGGACAGGGGAATCAGCCCCAGCATTTT. Translating gives CASIHSGQGNQPQHF. This sequence joins TRBV28 and TRBJ1-5; 10 bases fit TRBD1. The CDR3 consists of 15 residues. Per the germline V gene, CDR1 is MDHEN and CDR2 is SYDVKM. The junction had 7 bases not matched to a gene; V was cut back by 7 bases and J by 4 bases.

This sequence joins TRBV6-2 or TRBV6-3 and TRBJ2-2; 11 bases line up with TRBD2. Germline values: CDR1 MNHEY, CDR2 SVGEGT. The length of the CDR3 is 15 residues. V lost 4 bases to trimming and J lost 5 bases; unmatched junction nucleotides: 3. CDR3 loop: CASSSLAGGTGELFF. Written as DNA, the CDR3 is TGTGCCAGCAGTTCGCTAGCGGGAGGTACCGGGGAGCTGTTTTTT.

The V and J genes are TRBV7-2 and TRBJ2-7, with TRBD1 matching over 8 bases. This CDR3 spans 14 amino acids. The J segment lost 2 bases and the V segment lost 2 bases, leaving 2 bases of the junction unmatched. Per the germline V gene, CDR1 is SGHTA and CDR2 is FQGNSA. CDR3 sequence (DNA): TGTGCCAGCAGCTTACGGACAGGGCCCTACGAGCAGTACTTC. Protein: CASSLRTGPYEQYF.

This clonotype was observed at least ten times. The chain carries TRBV15 and TRBJ1-5, with D possibly being TRBD1 (6 bases). The germline gives CDR1 LNHNV, CDR2 YYDKDF (reference sequence). The CDR3 spans 13 residues. The V and J ends lost 4 bases and 7 bases respectively, with 11 bases between them. CDR3 bases: TGTGCCACCAGCAAGGGGGTTGTGCAGCCCCAGCATTTT. This encodes CATSKGVVQPQHF.

The CDR3: CAWTTGLAGSDEQFF. The CDR3, as DNA: TGTGCCTGGACAACGGGACTAGCGGGAAGCGATGAGCAGTTCTTC. The V and J genes are TRBV30 and TRBJ2-1; 13 bases fit TRBD2. After removal of 4 bases from V and 8 bases from J, the junction contained 8 bases not matched to a gene. The germline V gene has CDR1 GTSNPN and CDR2 SVGIG (reference sequence). The CDR3 runs 15 residues.